The clone carrying this T cell receptor beta chain appeared a few times. Its antigen remains unidentified. This entry is derived from a study of lymphopenia after photon versus proton radiotherapy. General observations from the study: A bigger post-nadir fall in TCR diversity correlated inversely with survival time in deceased patients. Under photons, naive T cells and diversity fell while effector/memory populations rose.

Profiled with immunoSEQ multiplex PCR; TCRdb holds only in-frame clones, not every one. The table shows some 76,000 clones, with approximately 90% occurring only once. Germline assignment: CDR1 SGHAT and CDR2 FQNNGV. Trimming pared 3 bases from V and 7 bases from J, leaving 18 bases between. The CDR3 has 15 amino acids. This specimen consisted of peripheral blood, obtained from a patient treated with photon-based radiotherapy. The sequence came from a woman aged 40 to 50 with cholangiocarcinoma. The V gene is TRBV11-2, the J gene TRBJ1-2; D perhaps matches TRBD1 (5 bases). The CDR3 coding sequence is TGTGCCAGCAGCTTGTCCTCGGGACTGCGGAGTGGCTACACCTTC. The encoded protein is CASSLSSGLRSGYTF.